One and the same sample provided the 23 T cell receptor beta chains below, sequenced in a study of blood T cell repertoires in COVID-19. The method was immunoSEQ multiplex PCR; TCRdb's version includes in-frame clones alone and lacks a portion of them. The sample includes a few hundred thousand clones, just under 90% of them seen just once. The sequenced sample consisted of peripheral blood. The receptors derive from a woman aged 45-65 years with COVID-19, enrolled during active disease.

The CDR3 loop is CASSSRQGTVHGYTF. CDR3 sequence (DNA): TGTGCCAGCAGCTCAAGACAGGGAACGGTGCATGGCTACACCTTC. The rearrangement links TRBV9 to TRBJ1-2; 7 positions match TRBD1. Unmatched junction bases numbered 12, after V lost 4 bases and J lost 6 bases. Looked up from germline, CDR1 is SGDLS and CDR2 is YYNGEE. This CDR3 has 15 residues. Full variable domain (remainder filled in from reference TRBV9 and TRBJ1-2): DSGVTQTPKHLITATGQRVTLRCSPRSGDLSVYWYQQSLDQGLQFLIQYYNGEERAKGNILERFSAQQFPDLHSELNLSSLELGDSALYFCASSSRQGTVHGYTFGSGTRLTVV.

The chain recombines TRBV27 with TRBJ2-1; 15 nucleotides match TRBD2. The CDR3 is 18 residues long. Trimming removed 1 base from V and 6 bases from J; junction bases left unmatched: 7. Germline CDR1 is MNHEY and CDR2 is SMNVEV (reference sequence). The CDR3 DNA sequence: TGTGCCAGCAGTTTATTGCCGGGACTAGCGGGAGGAGGCAATGAGCAGTTCTTC. This sequence encodes CASSLLPGLAGGGNEQFF.

The chain recombines TRBV18 with TRBJ2-7, with TRBD1 matching 7 bases. This CDR3 region has 13 residues. V was clipped by 3 bases and J by 7 bases; unmatched bases: 6. Germline CDR1 is KGHSH and CDR2 is LQKENI. This CDR3 reads CASSPQGGEEQYF. CDR3 DNA: TGTGCCAGCTCACCCCAAGGGGGCGAGGAGCAGTACTTC.

The CDR3 nucleotides read TGTGCCAGCTCACTTCCGGGACAGGAGACTGGCTACACCTTC. Translated, it gives CASSLPGQETGYTF. The J gene is TRBJ1-2, the V gene TRBV18; 8 nucleotides line up with TRBD1. CDR1 KGHSH and CDR2 LQKENI come from the germline V gene. V shed 4 bases and J 7 bases; nucleotides not matched to a gene: 8. The CDR3 is 14 amino acids.

The rearrangement links TRBV27 to TRBJ2-7; 8 bases align to TRBD1. Germline V gives CDR1 MNHEY, CDR2 SMNVEV (reference sequence). The junction had 8 bases not matched to a gene; V was cut back by 6 bases and J by 4 bases. The CDR3 contains 14 residues. The CDR3 spells CASRRTGIAYEQYF. The CDR3, as DNA: TGTGCCAGCAGACGGACAGGGATAGCATACGAGCAGTACTTC.

V and J are TRBV9 and TRBJ2-1; TRBD2 aligns across 7 bases. V trimming: 0 bases; J trimming: 7 bases; junction bases outside the gene matches: 7. Germline lookup yields CDR1 SGDLS and CDR2 YYNGEE. The CDR3 runs to 15 residues. The CDR3: CASSVGTSSWNEQFF. The CDR3 DNA sequence: TGTGCCAGCAGCGTAGGGACTAGTAGCTGGAATGAGCAGTTCTTC.

The V gene is TRBV27, the J gene TRBJ2-2, with 11 bases fitting TRBD1. Germline assignment: CDR1 MNHEY and CDR2 SMNVEV (reference sequence). V dropped 1 base and J dropped 4; count of bases not matched to a gene: 2. The CDR3 covers 16 residues. In nucleotides, the CDR3 is TGTGCCAGCAGTTTATGGACAGGGGGCACCACCGGGGAGCTGTTTTTT. Translating it yields CASSLWTGGTTGELFF.

The chain recombines TRBV5-4 with TRBJ1-5, with 8 nucleotides matching TRBD1. Germline trimming cut 4 bases from V and 3 bases from J; bases unmatched to any gene: 3. From germline, CDR1 is SGHNT and CDR2 YYREEE (reference sequence). There are 14 residues in the CDR3. CDR3 protein: CASSLDRVNQPQHF. CDR3 bases: TGTGCCAGCAGCCTGGACAGGGTCAATCAGCCCCAGCATTTT.

The V gene is TRBV4-1, the J gene TRBJ2-1, with 12 bases identical to TRBD2. The CDR3 sequence is 16 residues long. Germline CDR1 and CDR2: MGHRA and YSYEKL. V shed 5 bases, J shed 8 bases, and the junction held 10 bases outside the gene matches. CDR3 residues: CASSATTSGRRYEQFF. The CDR3 DNA reads TGCGCCAGCAGCGCCACGACTAGCGGGAGAAGGTATGAGCAGTTCTTC.

The CDR3 sequence is CASSTIDSSEQYF. The DNA of the CDR3 is TGTGCCAGCAGTACCATCGACAGTTCCGAGCAGTACTTC. This rearrangement joins TRBV12-3 or TRBV12-4 to TRBJ2-7; the D gene is possibly TRBD1 (5 bases). V was shortened by 5 bases and J by 6 bases, with 14 bases between the two germline ends. The CDR3 runs 13 residues.

The chain joins TRBV5-1 to TRBJ1-1; the match to TRBD1 covers 10 bases. Trimming at V came to 6 bases and at J to 4 bases, leaving 3 bases not matched to a gene. The CDR3 extends over 13 amino acids. The V gene's germline CDR1 is SGHRS and CDR2 YFSETQ. As DNA, the CDR3 is TGCGCCAGCACGACAGGGGGCATCACTGAAGCTTTCTTT. This sequence encodes CASTTGGITEAFF.

This clone was seen a single time. Within the sample, other DNA sequences also encode this same CDR3. The V gene is TRBV25-1, the J gene TRBJ2-7; 9 positions match TRBD1. V lost 5 bases to trimming and J lost 4 bases; unmatched junction nucleotides: 3. This CDR3 is built from 13 residues. Germline CDR1 MGHDK, CDR2 SYGVNS. As DNA, the CDR3 is TGTGCCAGCAGTAGGGGACAGGGTTACGAGCAGTACTTC. Its translation: CASSRGQGYEQYF.

The chain carries TRBV5-1 and TRBJ2-1; 12 bases match TRBD1. The CDR3 length is 16 residues. Unmatched junction bases numbered 5, after V lost 3 bases and J lost 4 bases. The germline gives CDR1 SGHRS, CDR2 YFSETQ. The CDR3 DNA is TGCGCCAGCAGCTGGGGACAGGGGGCCGTTTACAATGAGCAGTTCTTC. This gives the protein CASSWGQGAVYNEQFF.

V and J are TRBV10-3 and TRBJ2-1; a possible D gene is TRBD1 (5 bases). Germline loops: CDR1 ENHRY, CDR2 SYGVKD. The V and J ends lost 3 bases and 0 bases respectively, with 6 bases between them. This CDR3 has 14 amino acids. The CDR3 sequence: CAISDQGSYNEQFF. Written as DNA, the CDR3 is TGTGCCATCAGTGATCAGGGCTCCTACAATGAGCAGTTCTTC.

This clone showed up just a few times. This chain uses TRBV7-2 with TRBJ1-1, with D possibly matching TRBD1 (5 bases). V was pared by 1 base and J by 3 bases, with 6 bases between. This CDR3 has 13 amino acids. Germline V gene lookup returns CDR1 SGHTA and CDR2 FQGNSA. CDR3 in DNA: TGTGCCAGCAGCTTAGACAGGTACACTGAAGCTTTCTTT. It specifies CASSLDRYTEAFF. Full variable domain (outside the CDR3, taken from reference TRBV7-2 and TRBJ1-1): GAGVSQSPSNKVTEKGKDVELRCDPISGHTALYWYRQSLGQGLEFLIYFQGNSAPDKSGLPSDRFSAERTGGSVSTLTIQRTQQEDSAVYLCASSLDRYTEAFFGQGTRLTVV.

The J gene is TRBJ2-7, the V gene TRBV3-1 (or the pseudogene TRBV3-2), with D hard to call. The CDR3 totals 13 residues. The V gene's germline CDR1 is LGHDT and CDR2 YNNKEL (reference sequence). V lost 1 base, J lost 3 bases, and 7 bases lay in between. The CDR3 DNA follows: TGTGCCAGCAGCCAAGGTTCCAGCTACGAGCAGTACTTC. It is translated as CASSQGSSYEQYF.

The rearrangement uses TRBV30 and TRBJ2-7, with D hard to call. V was clipped by 1 base and J by 0 bases, with 13 bases between them. The CDR3 is made up of 15 amino acids. CDR1 and CDR2 from the germline V gene are GTSNPN and SVGIG (reference sequence). This chain's CDR3 is CAWSGNGRSSYEQYF. The DNA of the CDR3 is TGTGCCTGGAGTGGGAACGGAAGGAGCTCCTACGAGCAGTACTTC.

This clone was seen more than once but under ten times. The chain joins TRBV7-9 to TRBJ1-2, with D possibly matching TRBD1 (6 bases). This CDR3 has 13 amino acids. The V and J ends lost 7 bases and 4 bases respectively, with 13 bases between them. CDR1 is SEHNR and CDR2 is FQNEAQ in the germline V gene (reference sequence). Written as DNA, the CDR3 is TGTGCCAGCACCCGAACAGGGTCCTATGGCTACACCTTC. This gives the protein CASTRTGSYGYTF.

The rearrangement joins TRBV7-9 to TRBJ1-3; D is uncertain. The ends were cut back, 5 bases at V and 4 bases at J, with 9 bases in the middle. The CDR3 has 13 residues. The germline CDR1 and CDR2 sequences are SEHNR and FQNEAQ (reference sequence). CDR3 sequence (DNA): TGTGCCAGCAGCGACAACGCCGGAAACACCATATATTTT. It yields the protein CASSDNAGNTIYF.

V is TRBV11-2 and J is TRBJ2-5; D is possibly TRBD1 (6 bases). The ends were cut back, 1 base at V and 5 bases at J, with 14 bases in the middle. The CDR3 is 15 amino acids. Germline V gene data show CDR1 as SGHAT and CDR2 as FQNNGV. CDR3 DNA sequence: TGTGCCAGCAGCTTAGGGAGACAGGTAGAGGAGACCCAGTACTTC. Its translation: CASSLGRQVEETQYF.

The chain has TRBV28 and TRBJ2-4; TRBD1 aligns across 7 bases. The CDR3 sequence is 15 residues long. The V gene end was trimmed by 8 bases and the J gene end by 1 base; junction bases not matched to a gene: 8. Germline CDR1 and CDR2: MDHEN and SYDVKM. The CDR3: CASGEDRAAKNIQYF. The CDR3 coding sequence is TGTGCCAGCGGAGAAGACAGGGCGGCCAAAAACATTCAGTACTTC.

The rearrangement joins TRBV2 to TRBJ2-7, with TRBD1 matching over 8 bases. In germline, CDR1 is SNHLY, CDR2 FYNNEI. CDR3 size: 16 residues. J gave up 2 bases and V 0 bases, and 6 bases lay outside the gene matches. DNA of the CDR3: TGTGCCAGCAGTGAAGCTCAGGACAGGGCCGCCTACGAGCAGTACTTC. It encodes CASSEAQDRAAYEQYF.

This clone was observed many times. This chain links TRBV19 with TRBJ1-1, with a tentative D call TRBD1 (6 bases). Trimming took 5 bases from V and 6 from J, leaving 16 bases between them. This CDR3 contains 14 residues. Germline lookup yields CDR1 LNHDA and CDR2 SQIVND (reference sequence). This CDR3 reads CASSRTARVAEAFF. CDR3 in DNA: TGTGCCAGTAGTCGGACAGCCCGGGTCGCTGAAGCTTTCTTT.